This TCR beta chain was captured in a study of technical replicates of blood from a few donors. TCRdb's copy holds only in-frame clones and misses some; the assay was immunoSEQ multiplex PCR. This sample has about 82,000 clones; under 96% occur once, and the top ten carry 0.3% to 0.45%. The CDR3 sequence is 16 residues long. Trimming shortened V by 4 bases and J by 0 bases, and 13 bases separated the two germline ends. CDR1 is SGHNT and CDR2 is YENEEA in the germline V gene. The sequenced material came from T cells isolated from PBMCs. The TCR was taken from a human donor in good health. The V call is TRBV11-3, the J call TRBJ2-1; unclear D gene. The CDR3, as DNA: TGTGCCAGCAGCTCCTTCTCGGTGATCTCCTACAATGAGCAGTTCTTC. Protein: CASSSFSVISYNEQFF.